This T cell receptor beta chain was profiled in a study of T cell responses to AZD1222 COVID-19 vaccine. Here immunoSEQ multiplex PCR was the method, and the copy in TCRdb shows in-frame clones only, minus some. The sample records 110,000 to 150,000 clones, 93% being singletons. Germline CDR1 MGHRA, CDR2 YSYEKL. V gave up 3 bases and J gave up 3 bases, with 9 bases separating them. The CDR3 length is 13 residues. This rearrangement joins TRBV4-1 to TRBJ2-7; no firm D call. The sequencing used peripheral blood, collected on day 0 of AZD1222 vaccination. This clonotype was sampled from an adult in good health. The CDR3, as DNA: TGCGCCAGCAGCCAGGCATTCAACTACGAGCAGTACTTC. This translates into CASSQAFNYEQYF.